This T cell receptor beta chain is drawn from a study of cytomegalovirus exposure and HLA in healthy donors. The PCR was carried out with 60 Vbeta primers and 13 Jbeta primers. Clones were sequenced by immunoSEQ multiplex PCR, and TCRdb holds only the in-frame ones, with some missing. The sample holds about 130,000 clones. V dropped 5 bases and J dropped 8 bases, with 15 bases sitting between them. CDR1 and CDR2 (germline): SGHTA, FQGTGA. The CDR3 consists of 13 residues. The chain is built from TRBV7-3 and TRBJ1-2; a possible D gene is TRBD1 (6 bases). The sequence derives from a man aged 25-45 years in good health and CMV-seronegative. The specimen sequenced was PBMCs. CDR3 bases: TGTGCCAGCAGCCCGGCTAAAGGGGGAGGCTACACCTTC. It encodes CASSPAKGGGYTF.